These 21 T cell receptor beta chains came from one sample sequenced in a study of siplizumab effects on memory and regulatory T cells. Produced via immunoSEQ multiplex PCR; TCRdb's table is partial and in-frame only. The sample has approximately 94,000 clones, roughly 95% seen once; the top ten hold less than 0.035%. Sequenced: naive CD4+ T cells sorted from blood. The receptors shown here come from a human donor in good health.

This chain links TRBV28 with TRBJ2-5, with 7 bases lining up with TRBD2. Trimming cost V 9 bases and J 5 bases; bases outside gene matches: 12. Germline values: CDR1 MDHEN, CDR2 SYDVKM. CDR3 length: 14 amino acids. CDR3 sequence reads: CASGTTPGVETQYF. CDR3 sequence (DNA): TGTGCCAGTGGGACTACCCCTGGGGTGGAGACCCAGTACTTC.

V gene TRBV7-9 combines with J gene TRBJ2-7; D might be TRBD1 (5 bases). CDR3 length equals 16 residues. Per the germline V gene, CDR1 is SEHNR and CDR2 is FQNEAQ (reference sequence). V shed 5 bases and J shed 2 bases, with 19 bases lying between them. The DNA for the CDR3 is TGTGCCAGCAGCCCACGGAACAGTCAGGGCACCTACGAGCAGTACTTC. It encodes CASSPRNSQGTYEQYF.

This rearrangement joins TRBV18 to TRBJ2-7; no clear D gene. Germline CDR1 reads KGHSH; CDR2 reads LQKENI. The CDR3 contains 13 residues. Trimming removed 4 bases at V and 1 base at J, with 8 bases between. This chain's CDR3 is CASSLEQSYEQYF. DNA of the CDR3: TGTGCCAGCTCACTAGAACAGTCCTACGAGCAGTACTTC.

This sequence joins TRBV5-1 and TRBJ1-3; TRBD1 aligns across 7 bases. The V gene end was trimmed by 1 base and the J gene end by 3 bases; junction bases not matched to a gene: 7. Germline V gene lookup returns CDR1 SGHRS and CDR2 YFSETQ. The CDR3 length is 16 residues. The CDR3 DNA sequence: TGCGCCAGCAGCTTGACAGGGGCCAAATATGGAAACACCATATATTTT. It encodes CASSLTGAKYGNTIYF.

The V call is TRBV7-8, the J call TRBJ2-5, with D unclear. The germline gives CDR1 SGHVS, CDR2 FQNEAQ. V was pared by 1 base and J by 1 base, with 7 bases between. The CDR3 length is 14 residues. CDR3 region: CASSLGRIQETQYF. The DNA for the CDR3 is TGTGCCAGCAGCTTAGGACGAATCCAAGAGACCCAGTACTTC.

The rearrangement joins TRBV7-9 to TRBJ2-1; D uncertain. Trimming shortened V by 5 bases and J by 6 bases, and 14 bases separated the two germline ends. This CDR3 is 14 amino acids long. Germline-derived CDR1 and CDR2 are SEHNR and FQNEAQ (reference sequence). The CDR3 loop is CASSPLWAINEQFF. The DNA of the CDR3 is TGTGCCAGCAGCCCCTTATGGGCAATCAATGAGCAGTTCTTC.

The chain has TRBV5-1 and TRBJ1-4; D unresolved. The CDR3 contains 13 residues. V lost 5 bases, J lost 8 bases, and 13 bases lay in between. The V gene's germline CDR1 is SGHRS and CDR2 YFSETQ. The CDR3 loop is CASSGHLKEKLFF. The CDR3 region has the DNA TGCGCCAGCAGTGGTCATTTAAAAGAAAAACTGTTTTTT.

The chain uses TRBV4-1 and TRBJ1-3; D is undetermined. This CDR3 spans 14 amino acids. Germline assignment: CDR1 MGHRA and CDR2 YSYEKL. Trimming cost V 5 bases and J 2 bases, with 10 bases left between them. This CDR3 reads CASSISAAGNTIYF. Written as DNA, the CDR3 is TGCGCCAGCAGCATATCAGCTGCTGGAAACACCATATATTTT.

The gene calls are TRBV20-1 and TRBJ2-7, with D unclear. CDR1 is DFQATT, CDR2 SNEGSKA, per germline (reference sequence). This CDR3 region has 11 residues. Trimming took 6 bases from V and 6 from J, leaving 12 bases between them. CDR3 loop: CSAQTVSEQYF. CDR3 nucleotide sequence: TGCAGTGCCCAGACGGTAAGCGAGCAGTACTTC.

The chain couples TRBV7-2 to TRBJ2-3; D not certain. CDR3 length: 12 amino acids. Germline V gives CDR1 SGHTA, CDR2 FQGNSA. Trimming left V 1 base short and J 5 bases short, with 4 bases between. The CDR3: CASSLVIDTQYF. DNA for the CDR3: TGTGCCAGCAGCTTAGTTATAGATACGCAGTATTTT.

This clone was detected only once. The V gene is TRBV5-1, the J gene TRBJ1-4, with D uncertain. CDR3 length: 15 residues. Trimming took 4 bases from V and 0 from J, leaving 10 bases between them. Germline CDR1 is SGHRS and CDR2 is YFSETQ. The DNA of the CDR3 is TGCGCCAGCAGCCCGGGGAGGGCAACTAATGAAAAACTGTTTTTT. Its translation: CASSPGRATNEKLFF.

This clone came up a few times. The chain combines TRBV19 with TRBJ1-5, with 7 positions matching TRBD1. This CDR3 contains 14 residues. Germline V gene lookup returns CDR1 LNHDA and CDR2 SQIVND (reference sequence). V shed 5 bases and J 4 bases; nucleotides not matched to a gene: 5. CDR3 DNA: TGTGCCAGTAGTTCGGGACAGCTTAATCAGCCCCAGCATTTT. It translates to CASSSGQLNQPQHF.

The J gene is TRBJ2-5, the V gene TRBV19; tentative D call: TRBD1 (5 bases). The germline V gene encodes CDR1 LNHDA and CDR2 SQIVND (reference sequence). Trimming pared 4 bases from V and 1 base from J, leaving 10 bases between. The CDR3 sequence is 14 residues long. The CDR3 protein is CASSTARVQETQYF. CDR3 coding DNA: TGTGCCAGTAGTACAGCCAGGGTCCAAGAGACCCAGTACTTC.

This chain links TRBV5-8 with TRBJ2-7, with D maybe TRBD1 (6 bases). This CDR3 is built from 15 residues. Germline V gene lookup returns CDR1 SGHTS and CDR2 YDEGEE. With 3 bases removed from V and 1 base from J, the gap between germline ends came to 14 bases. CDR3 residues: CASSSSGTYSYEQYF. The CDR3 nucleotides are TGTGCCAGCAGCTCTTCCGGGACATATTCCTACGAGCAGTACTTC.

J is TRBJ2-1 and V is TRBV5-6, with D unresolved. Trimming took off 2 bases at V and 7 bases at J, with 4 bases between the two ends. CDR1 SGHDT and CDR2 YYEEEE come from the germline V gene. This CDR3 has 11 residues. CDR3 nucleotide sequence: TGTGCCAGCAGCTTATCTAATGAGCAGTTCTTC. Translation: CASSLSNEQFF.

In this sample, this clone turned up a few times. This chain connects TRBV29-1 to TRBJ1-1, with D perhaps matching TRBD1 (6 bases). The CDR3 is 13 residues long. In germline, CDR1 is SQVTM, CDR2 ANQGSEA. Trimming shortened V by 3 bases and J by 1 base, and 9 bases separated the two germline ends. The CDR3 nucleotides are TGCAGCGTTGAGGGGGGGCGGAACACTGAAGCTTTCTTT. Its translation is CSVEGGRNTEAFF.

The gene calls are TRBV27 and TRBJ2-2, with 8 bases fitting TRBD1. The CDR3 extends over 15 amino acids. Germline V gene data show CDR1 as MNHEY and CDR2 as SMNVEV (reference sequence). V was pared by 4 bases and J by 6 bases, with 7 bases of the junction left unmatched. CDR3 DNA sequence: TGTGCCAGCAGTTCTTACGACAGGGGCGCCGGGGAGCTGTTTTTT. Protein product: CASSSYDRGAGELFF.

V gene TRBV7-3 combines with J gene TRBJ2-1; D uncertain. The CDR3 has 13 residues. Germline-derived CDR1 and CDR2 are SGHTA and FQGTGA. The germline V and J ends were trimmed by 2 bases and 0 bases, with 2 bases remaining between them. CDR3 DNA: TGTGCCAGCAGCTTAGGCTCCTACAATGAGCAGTTCTTC. It encodes CASSLGSYNEQFF.

This clone appeared a few times. The V call is TRBV5-1, the J call TRBJ1-1; weak D call: TRBD1 (6 bases). The germline CDR1 and CDR2 sequences are SGHRS and YFSETQ. The CDR3 contains 11 residues. Between the trimmed V and J ends, which lost 4 bases and 8 bases, there was a span of 9 bases. CDR3 amino acids: CASSTDREAFF. The CDR3 bases are TGCGCCAGCAGCACGGACAGAGAAGCTTTCTTT.

V usage is TRBV10-3 and J usage is TRBJ1-5; tentative D call: TRBD1 (5 bases). This CDR3 has 13 amino acids. V lost 4 bases and J 3 bases, leaving 7 bases between the germline ends. Germline V gives CDR1 ENHRY, CDR2 SYGVKD. The CDR3 DNA reads as TGTGCCATCAGTGGGGGGGACAATCAGCCCCAGCATTTT. Translation: CAISGGDNQPQHF.

The CDR3 region is CASSYGTEGNTIYF. CDR3 bases: TGTGCCAGCAGTTACGGAACAGAGGGAAACACCATATATTTT. V gene TRBV6-6 combines with J gene TRBJ1-3; the D is unclear. Per the germline V gene, CDR1 is MNHNY and CDR2 is SVGAGI (reference sequence). CDR3 length equals 14 residues. The ends were cut back, 2 bases at V and 4 bases at J, with 9 bases in the middle.